One and the same sample provided the 5 T cell receptor beta chains below, sequenced in a study of metastatic and nonmetastatic thyroid tumors. TCRdb used MiXCR to call clones anew from the PCR reads. This table has under 20,000 clones, just under 30% appearing once. Each patient went into thyroid surgery without having received any treatment. The sequenced sample consisted of tumor tissue. The source of these receptors is a male donor with papillary thyroid cancer or a benign thyroid nodule (not recorded which). Some clones in this sample may be carry-over from other donors' samples.

CDR3 in DNA: TGTGCCAGCGGGTTGGCCCACTATGGCTACACCTTC. Protein: CASGLAHYGYTF. The chain has TRBV6-1 and TRBJ1-2; D ambiguous. The ends were cut back, 8 bases at V and 3 bases at J, with 10 bases in the middle. From germline, CDR1 is MNHNS and CDR2 SASEGT. This CDR3 contains 12 residues.

Concerning this clone itself: Its ends do not fully match the called genes, so a read error is possible. CDR3 residues: CARSYTGGCGYTF. The CDR3 nucleotides read TGTGCCAGAAGTTATACAGGGGGCTGTGGCTACACCTTC. The chain has TRBV27 and TRBJ1-2, with 9 bases identical to TRBD1. The CDR3 has 13 amino acids. The germline V gene has CDR1 MNHEY and CDR2 SMNVEV (reference sequence).

The genes are TRBV5-1 and TRBJ2-1, with D perhaps matching TRBD1 (6 bases). The ends were cut back, 4 bases at V and 4 bases at J, with 15 bases in the middle. Germline V gene sequence: CDR1 SGHRS, CDR2 YFSETQ. CDR3 length: 15 amino acids. The CDR3 loop reads CASSLGQGTYNEQFF. CDR3 bases: TGCGCCAGCAGCCTCGGGCAGGGGACATACAATGAGCAGTTCTTC.

The sample holds a few counts of this clone. The gene calls are TRBV28 and TRBJ2-5; no reliable D call. V was trimmed by 3 bases and J by 5 bases, leaving 7 bases between them. The CDR3 has 12 residues. The germline V gene has CDR1 MDHEN and CDR2 SYDVKM. The DNA of the CDR3 is TGTGCCAGCAGTTTCCGAAGTGAGACCCAGTACTTC. Its translation is CASSFRSETQYF.

The V call is TRBV7-9, the J call TRBJ2-1, with D possibly TRBD2 on 6 matching bases. Germline CDR1 reads SEHNR; CDR2 reads FQNEAQ (reference sequence). Trimming left V 5 bases short and J 8 bases short, with 16 bases between. CDR3 length: 14 residues. CDR3 region: CASSPGDRPYEQFF. In DNA, the CDR3 is TGTGCCAGCAGCCCGGGAGACCGGCCATATGAGCAGTTCTTC.